This T cell receptor (beta chain) is from a study of blood T cell repertoires in COVID-19. The wider study: Acute and convalescent COVID-19 specimens originated in the United States, Italy and Spain. T cells, B-cell-depleted T cells, or PBMCs provided the cDNA or gDNA that served as material.

The protocol was immunoSEQ multiplex PCR, while the TCRdb copy is restricted to in-frame clones and leaves out a portion. The data show around 200,000 clones, roughly nine tenths seen once. The sample comprised peripheral blood. This TCR was recovered from a woman aged 80 or older in a cohort sampled during active or convalescent COVID-19.

The CDR3 loop reads CASSVDRGFGDGYTF. The DNA of the CDR3 is TGTGCCAGCAGCGTGGACAGGGGATTTGGAGATGGCTACACCTTC. The rearrangement joins TRBV2 to TRBJ1-2, with TRBD1 matching over 9 bases. The trim removed 6 bases at V and 6 bases at J, leaving 11 bases unmatched. CDR1 SNHLY and CDR2 FYNNEI come from the germline V gene. The length of the CDR3 is 15 residues.